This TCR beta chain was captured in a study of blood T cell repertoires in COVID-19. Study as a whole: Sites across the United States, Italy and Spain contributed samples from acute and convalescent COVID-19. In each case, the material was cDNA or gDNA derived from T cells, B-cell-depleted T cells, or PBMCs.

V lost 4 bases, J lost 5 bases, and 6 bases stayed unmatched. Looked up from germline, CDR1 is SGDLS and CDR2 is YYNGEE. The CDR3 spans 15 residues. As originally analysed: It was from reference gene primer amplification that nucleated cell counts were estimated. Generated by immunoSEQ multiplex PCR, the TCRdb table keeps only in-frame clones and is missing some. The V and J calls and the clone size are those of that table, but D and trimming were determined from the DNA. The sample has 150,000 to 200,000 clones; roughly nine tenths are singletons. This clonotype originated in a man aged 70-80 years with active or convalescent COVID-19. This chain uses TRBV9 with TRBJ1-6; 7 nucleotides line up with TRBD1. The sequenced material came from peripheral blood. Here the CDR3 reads CASSTGTANNSPLHF. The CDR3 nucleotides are TGTGCCAGCAGCACTGGGACAGCCAATAATTCACCCCTCCACTTT.